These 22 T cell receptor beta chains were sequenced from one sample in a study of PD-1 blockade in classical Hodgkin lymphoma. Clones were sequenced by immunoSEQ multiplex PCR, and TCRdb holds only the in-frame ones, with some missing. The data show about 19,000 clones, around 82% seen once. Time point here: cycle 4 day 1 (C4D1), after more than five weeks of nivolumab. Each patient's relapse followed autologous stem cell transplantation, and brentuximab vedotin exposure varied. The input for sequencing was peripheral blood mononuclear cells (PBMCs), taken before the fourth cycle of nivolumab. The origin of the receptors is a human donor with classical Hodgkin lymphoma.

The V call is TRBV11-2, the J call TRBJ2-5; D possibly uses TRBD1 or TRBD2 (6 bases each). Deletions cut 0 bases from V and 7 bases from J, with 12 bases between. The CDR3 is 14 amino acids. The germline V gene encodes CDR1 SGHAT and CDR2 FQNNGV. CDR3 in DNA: TGTGCCAGCAGCTTAGATAGGGGGGTGAGGACCCAGTACTTC. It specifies CASSLDRGVRTQYF.

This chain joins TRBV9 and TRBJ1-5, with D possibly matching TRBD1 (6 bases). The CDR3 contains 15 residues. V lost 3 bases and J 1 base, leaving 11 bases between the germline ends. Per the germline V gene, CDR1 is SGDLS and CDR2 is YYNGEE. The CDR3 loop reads CASSASGASNQPQHF. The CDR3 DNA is TGTGCCAGCAGCGCCTCAGGGGCAAGCAATCAGCCCCAGCATTTT.

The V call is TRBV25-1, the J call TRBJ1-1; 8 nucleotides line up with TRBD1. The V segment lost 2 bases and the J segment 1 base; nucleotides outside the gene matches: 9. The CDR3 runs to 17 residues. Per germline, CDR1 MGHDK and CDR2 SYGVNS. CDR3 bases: TGTGCCAGCAGTGAACTCGGACAGGGTGGAGGGAACACTGAAGCTTTCTTT. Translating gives CASSELGQGGGNTEAFF.

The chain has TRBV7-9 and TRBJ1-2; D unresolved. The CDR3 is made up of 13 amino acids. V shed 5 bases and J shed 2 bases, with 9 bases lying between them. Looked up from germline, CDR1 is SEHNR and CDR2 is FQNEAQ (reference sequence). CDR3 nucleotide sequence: TGTGCCAGCAGCCACGATACGAACTATGGCTACACCTTC. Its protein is CASSHDTNYGYTF.

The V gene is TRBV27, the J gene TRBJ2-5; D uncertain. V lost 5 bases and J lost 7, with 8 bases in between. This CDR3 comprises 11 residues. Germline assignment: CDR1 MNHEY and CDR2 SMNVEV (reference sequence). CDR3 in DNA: TGTGCCAGCAGTAGTAAAGGGACCCAGTACTTC. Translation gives CASSSKGTQYF.

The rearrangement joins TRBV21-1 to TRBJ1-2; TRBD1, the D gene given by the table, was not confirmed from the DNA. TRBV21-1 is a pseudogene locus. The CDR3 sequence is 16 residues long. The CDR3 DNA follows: TGTGCCAGCAGCAAAGGGAGGGGACAGGGGGCGCCGGGCTACACCTTC. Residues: CASSKGRGQGAPGYTF.

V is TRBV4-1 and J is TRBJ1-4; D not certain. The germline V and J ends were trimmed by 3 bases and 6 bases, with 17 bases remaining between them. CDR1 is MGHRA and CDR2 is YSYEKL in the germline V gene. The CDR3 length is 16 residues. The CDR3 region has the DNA TGCGCCAGCAGCCAGGTGGTCCGGCCGCCGCATGAAAAACTGTTTTTT. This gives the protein CASSQVVRPPHEKLFF.

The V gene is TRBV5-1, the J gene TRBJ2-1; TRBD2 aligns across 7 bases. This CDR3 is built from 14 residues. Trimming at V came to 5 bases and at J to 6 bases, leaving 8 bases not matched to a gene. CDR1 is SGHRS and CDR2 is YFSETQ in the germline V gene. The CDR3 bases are TGCGCCAGCAGTTCACGGGGAGGGCTCAATGAGCAGTTCTTC. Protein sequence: CASSSRGGLNEQFF.

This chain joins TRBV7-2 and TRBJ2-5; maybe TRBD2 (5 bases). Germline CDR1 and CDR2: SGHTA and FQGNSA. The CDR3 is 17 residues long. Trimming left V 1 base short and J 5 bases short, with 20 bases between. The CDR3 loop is CASSLVSGPSSGETQYF. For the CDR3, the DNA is TGTGCCAGCAGCTTAGTTTCCGGACCCTCCTCGGGGGAGACCCAGTACTTC.

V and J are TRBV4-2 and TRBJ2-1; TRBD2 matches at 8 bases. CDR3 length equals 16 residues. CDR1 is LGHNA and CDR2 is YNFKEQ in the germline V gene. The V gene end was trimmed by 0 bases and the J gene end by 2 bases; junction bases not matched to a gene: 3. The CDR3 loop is CASSQEGGRTYNEQFF. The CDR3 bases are TGTGCCAGCAGCCAAGAGGGCGGGAGGACCTACAATGAGCAGTTCTTC.

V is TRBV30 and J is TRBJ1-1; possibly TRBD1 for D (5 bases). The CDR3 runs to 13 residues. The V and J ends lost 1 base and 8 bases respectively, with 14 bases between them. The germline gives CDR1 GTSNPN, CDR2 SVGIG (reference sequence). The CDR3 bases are TGTGCCTGGAGTGACAGTCGGGCAGGGGAAGCTTTCTTT. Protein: CAWSDSRAGEAFF.

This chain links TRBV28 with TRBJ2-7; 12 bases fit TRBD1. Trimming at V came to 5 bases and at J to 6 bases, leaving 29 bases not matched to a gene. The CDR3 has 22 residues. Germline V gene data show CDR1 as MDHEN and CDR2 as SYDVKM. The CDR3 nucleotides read TGTGCCAGCAGTCCCGGATCCGTTTTGGGACAGGGGGCGACCACAGGTCCTGCCGAGCAGTACGTC. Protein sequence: CASSPGSVLGQGATTGPAEQYV.

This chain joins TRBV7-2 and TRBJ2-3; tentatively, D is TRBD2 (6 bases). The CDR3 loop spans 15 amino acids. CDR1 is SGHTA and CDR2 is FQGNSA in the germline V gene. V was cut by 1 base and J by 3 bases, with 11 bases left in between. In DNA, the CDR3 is TGTGCCAGCAGCTTAGACCGGGGGAATACAGATACGCAGTATTTT. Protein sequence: CASSLDRGNTDTQYF. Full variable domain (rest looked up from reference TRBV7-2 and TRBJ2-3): GAGVSQSPSNKVTEKGKDVELRCDPISGHTALYWYRQSLGQGLEFLIYFQGNSAPDKSGLPSDRFSAERTGGSVSTLTIQRTQQEDSAVYLCASSLDRGNTDTQYFGPGTRLTVL.

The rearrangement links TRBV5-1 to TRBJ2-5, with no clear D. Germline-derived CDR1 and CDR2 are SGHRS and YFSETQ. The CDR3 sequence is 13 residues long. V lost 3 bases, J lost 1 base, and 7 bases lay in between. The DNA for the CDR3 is TGCGCCAGCAGCTCTGGGCCCCAAGAGACCCAGTACTTC. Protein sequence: CASSSGPQETQYF.

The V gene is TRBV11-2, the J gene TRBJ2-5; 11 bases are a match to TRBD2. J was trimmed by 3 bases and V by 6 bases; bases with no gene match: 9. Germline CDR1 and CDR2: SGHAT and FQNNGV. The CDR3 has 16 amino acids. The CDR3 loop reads CASRISGRGSKETQYF. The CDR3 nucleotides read TGTGCCAGCAGAATTAGCGGGAGGGGAAGTAAAGAGACCCAGTACTTC.

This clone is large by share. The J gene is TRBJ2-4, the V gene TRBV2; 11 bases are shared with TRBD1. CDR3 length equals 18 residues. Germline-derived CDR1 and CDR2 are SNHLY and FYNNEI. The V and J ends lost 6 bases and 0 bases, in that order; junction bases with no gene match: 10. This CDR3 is CASRVDRGPSRAKNIQYF. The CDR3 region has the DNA TGTGCCAGCAGAGTGGACAGGGGGCCGTCGCGAGCCAAAAACATTCAGTACTTC.

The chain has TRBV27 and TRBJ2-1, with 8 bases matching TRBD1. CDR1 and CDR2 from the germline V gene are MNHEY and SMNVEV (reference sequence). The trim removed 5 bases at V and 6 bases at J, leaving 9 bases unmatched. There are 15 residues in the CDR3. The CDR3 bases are TGTGCCAGCAGTCGCCGGACAGGGTATTTCAATGAGCAGTTCTTC. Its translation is CASSRRTGYFNEQFF.

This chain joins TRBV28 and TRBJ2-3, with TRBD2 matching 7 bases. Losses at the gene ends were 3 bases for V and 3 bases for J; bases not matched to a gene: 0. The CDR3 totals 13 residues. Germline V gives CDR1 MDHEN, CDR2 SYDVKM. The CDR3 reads CASSLGGTDTQYF. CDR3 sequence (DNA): TGTGCCAGCAGTTTGGGGGGGACAGATACGCAGTATTTT.

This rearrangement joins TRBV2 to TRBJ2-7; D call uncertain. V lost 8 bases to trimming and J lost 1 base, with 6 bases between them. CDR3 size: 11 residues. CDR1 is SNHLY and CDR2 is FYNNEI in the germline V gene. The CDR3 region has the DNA TGTGCCAGCTTGGGGTCCTACGAGCAGTACGTC. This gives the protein CASLGSYEQYV.

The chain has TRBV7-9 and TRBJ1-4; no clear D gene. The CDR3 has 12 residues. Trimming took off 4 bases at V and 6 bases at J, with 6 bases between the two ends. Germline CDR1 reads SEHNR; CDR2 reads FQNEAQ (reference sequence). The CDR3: CASSWTDEKLFF. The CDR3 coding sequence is TGTGCCAGCAGCTGGACTGATGAAAAACTGTTTTTT.

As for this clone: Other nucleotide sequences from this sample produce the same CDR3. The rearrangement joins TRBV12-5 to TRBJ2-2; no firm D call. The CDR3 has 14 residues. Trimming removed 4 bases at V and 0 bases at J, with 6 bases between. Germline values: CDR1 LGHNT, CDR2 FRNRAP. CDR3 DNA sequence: TGTGCTAGTGGTTCTGGAACGAACACCGGGGAGCTGTTTTTT. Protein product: CASGSGTNTGELFF.

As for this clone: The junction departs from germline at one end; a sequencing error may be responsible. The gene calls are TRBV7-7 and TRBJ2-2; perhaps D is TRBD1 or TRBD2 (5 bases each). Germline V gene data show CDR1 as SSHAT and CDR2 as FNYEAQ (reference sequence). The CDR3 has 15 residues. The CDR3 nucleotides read TGTGCTAGCAGCTTAAGTTCGGGGCCAGCCGGGGAGCTGTTTTTT. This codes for CASSLSSGPAGELFF.